The entry below describes one T cell receptor (beta chain). What it binds is not known. Cells were stimulated with overlapping HIV-1 Gag 15-mer peptides. CD40L-negative CD69-negative CD45RO-high memory CD4+ T cells were sorted as populations depleted of antigen-responding cells. This specimen belongs to a study of persistence of HIV-infected CD4 T cells. In the study overall: Donors had been on suppressive ART for a median of approximately eight years. Up to roughly 180 mL blood was drawn at multiple time points; two donors had single-time leukapheresis.

Notes on the study in general: Bulk TCR data could not be restricted to HIV-1-infected CMV-responding cells.

This was the immunoSEQ version 4 assay in survey mode. TCRdb's copy holds only in-frame clones and misses some; the assay was immunoSEQ multiplex PCR. The table lists about 36,000 clones, roughly four fifths of them singletons. Here the sequenced sample was cultured CD4+ T cells from PBMCs, taken from a patient who received antiretroviral therapy. This TCR came from an adult with HIV. The donor label of this sample is uncertain.

CDR3 bases: TGTGCCAGCAGCTTAGTCCTGGGGACTGAAGCTTTCTTT. Translated, it gives CASSLVLGTEAFF. The rearrangement links TRBV7-2 to TRBJ1-1; D unresolved. V was trimmed by 1 base and J by 5 bases, leaving 8 bases between them. Germline V CDR1 and CDR2: SGHTA, FQGNSA. CDR3 length equals 13 residues.